Below are 30 T cell receptor beta chains sequenced from a single sample in a study of control samples from healthy donors and cancer patients. Profiled with immunoSEQ multiplex PCR; TCRdb holds only in-frame clones, not every one. This sample has 75,000 to 90,000 clones, with around nine tenths found just once. Input material: blood. The receptors derive from a man in his fifties or sixties in good health.

This clone appeared a single time. The J gene is TRBJ1-1, the V gene TRBV15; a possible D gene is TRBD1 (6 bases). Germline-derived CDR1 and CDR2 are LNHNV and YYDKDF (reference sequence). Trimming pared 6 bases from V and 3 bases from J, leaving 20 bases between. The CDR3 runs 16 residues. The CDR3 protein is CATREGPGDADTEAFF. In DNA form, the CDR3 reads TGTGCCACCAGAGAGGGGCCAGGGGATGCTGACACTGAAGCTTTCTTT. Drawing the rest from reference TRBV15 and TRBJ1-1, the complete variable domain is DAMVIQNPRYQVTQFGKPVTLSCSQTLNHNVMYWYQQKSSQAPKLLFHYYDKDFNNEADTPDNFQSRRPNTSFCFLDIRSPGLGDTAMYLCATREGPGDADTEAFFGQGTRLTVV.

The genes are TRBV2 and TRBJ2-3; 9 positions match TRBD2. The CDR3 has 15 amino acids. The ends lost 7 bases at V and 2 bases at J; junction bases unmatched: 7. Per the germline V gene, CDR1 is SNHLY and CDR2 is FYNNEI. CDR3 residues: CASNLRGGTTDTQYF. The CDR3 DNA is TGTGCCAGCAACTTGCGGGGGGGAACCACAGATACGCAGTATTTT.

The chain employs TRBV7-6 and TRBJ2-3, with 12 nucleotides matching TRBD2. The CDR3 covers 16 residues. Germline lookup yields CDR1 SGHVS and CDR2 FNYEAQ. V lost 1 base to trimming and J lost 11 bases; unmatched junction nucleotides: 10. CDR3 DNA: TGTGCCAGCAGCTTAGATTTCCTAACTAGCGGGGGGCAGCAGTATTTT. Translation gives CASSLDFLTSGGQQYF.

The V call is TRBV4-1, the J call TRBJ1-2; a weak D match, TRBD1 (6 bases). V lost 3 bases and J lost 2, with 13 bases in between. Germline CDR1 and CDR2: MGHRA and YSYEKL. CDR3 length: 15 amino acids. For the CDR3, the DNA is TGCGCCAGCAGCCATCAGGACAGTGAAAACTATGGCTACACCTTC. It encodes CASSHQDSENYGYTF.

This clone occurred once. J is TRBJ1-6 and V is TRBV11-2; TRBD1 is a possible D gene (5 bases). Trimming took 5 bases from V and 0 from J, leaving 14 bases between them. Germline V CDR1 and CDR2: SGHAT, FQNNGV. The CDR3 covers 17 residues. CDR3 region: CASSRDLLSSYNSPLHF. The CDR3, as DNA: TGTGCCAGCAGCAGGGACCTCCTAAGCTCCTATAATTCACCCCTCCACTTT.

The gene calls are TRBV18 and TRBJ1-5, with D hard to call. The CDR3 consists of 14 residues. Germline loops: CDR1 KGHSH, CDR2 LQKENI. V was trimmed by 1 base and J by 7 bases, leaving 11 bases between them. The CDR3 sequence is CASSPQKTGQPQHF. The CDR3, as DNA: TGTGCCAGCTCACCACAGAAGACGGGGCAGCCCCAGCATTTT.

This clone turned up a few times. The genes are TRBV7-2 and TRBJ1-5; D call uncertain. The CDR3 spans 14 residues. The V gene lost 1 base and the J gene lost 2 bases, with 6 bases spanning the gap. CDR1 is SGHTA and CDR2 is FQGNSA in the germline V gene. Written as DNA, the CDR3 is TGTGCCAGCAGCTTAGGCGGGGGCAATCAGCCCCAGCATTTT. Protein: CASSLGGGNQPQHF.

This chain connects TRBV29-1 to TRBJ1-1; 9 nucleotides align to TRBD1. Trimming cost V 5 bases and J 4 bases; bases outside gene matches: 5. Germline CDR1 SQVTM, CDR2 ANQGSEA. The CDR3 has 13 residues. Here the CDR3 DNA reads TGCAGCGTTACCCGGGACAGGGCCACTGAAGCTTTCTTT. This gives the protein CSVTRDRATEAFF.

The chain recombines TRBV10-2 with TRBJ2-3; D might be TRBD2 (5 bases). Germline CDR1 WSHSY, CDR2 SAAADI. The CDR3 length is 14 residues. The ends were cut back, 10 bases at V and 3 bases at J, with 17 bases in the middle. The CDR3 DNA reads as TGCGCCACCCTGAGAGGGTTCGGGACAGATACGCAGTATTTT. Translating gives CATLRGFGTDTQYF.

The genes are TRBV6-5 and TRBJ2-7, with 7 bases that match TRBD1. Germline V lookup: CDR1 MNHEY, CDR2 SVGAGI. V dropped 2 bases and J dropped 5; count of bases not matched to a gene: 6. The CDR3 totals 14 residues. In nucleotides, the CDR3 is TGTGCCAGCAGTTACCCGGACAGGCTGGACGAGCAGTACTTC. Encoded protein: CASSYPDRLDEQYF.

This rearrangement joins TRBV2 to TRBJ1-5; possibly TRBD1 for D (6 bases). The CDR3 has 14 amino acids. Germline V lookup: CDR1 SNHLY, CDR2 FYNNEI. The germline V and J ends were trimmed by 4 bases and 2 bases, with 9 bases remaining between them. This CDR3 is CASSARQGNQPQHF. The CDR3 bases are TGTGCCAGCAGTGCCCGACAGGGCAATCAGCCCCAGCATTTT.

The chain combines TRBV5-4 with TRBJ1-1; D unclear. The CDR3 runs 15 residues. The V end lost 0 bases, the J end lost 0 bases, and 9 bases lay between the germline ends. CDR1 is SGHNT, CDR2 YYREEE, per germline (reference sequence). CDR3 residues: CASSLEAFMNTEAFF. The CDR3 DNA reads as TGTGCCAGCAGCTTGGAGGCGTTTATGAACACTGAAGCTTTCTTT.

This chain links TRBV30 with TRBJ1-2; D might be TRBD1 (5 bases). CDR3 length: 16 residues. The V and J ends lost 1 base and 4 bases respectively, with 19 bases between them. The V gene's germline CDR1 is GTSNPN and CDR2 SVGIG (reference sequence). The CDR3 here is CAWSGSWDLAIYGYTF. For the CDR3, the DNA is TGTGCCTGGAGTGGTTCGTGGGACCTGGCGATCTATGGCTACACCTTC. Together with reference TRBV30 and TRBJ1-2, the CDR3 gives the full variable domain: SQTIHQWPATLVQPVGSPLSLECTVEGTSNPNLYWYRQAAGRGLQLLFYSVGIGQISSEVPQNLSASRPQDRQFILSSKKLLLSDSGFYLCAWSGSWDLAIYGYTFGSGTRLTVV.

This clone appeared a single time. The rearrangement uses TRBV7-9 and TRBJ1-1, with 9 bases fitting TRBD1. The J segment lost 11 bases and the V segment lost 1 base, leaving 14 bases of the junction unmatched. Per the germline V gene, CDR1 is SEHNR and CDR2 is FQNEAQ (reference sequence). This CDR3 is 16 amino acids long. The CDR3 sequence: CASSLGRGQGSPGAFF. DNA of the CDR3: TGTGCCAGCAGCTTAGGAAGGGGACAGGGCTCACCCGGGGCTTTCTTT.

This sequence joins TRBV15 and TRBJ2-3; TRBD2 might be the D (6 bases). This CDR3 spans 14 amino acids. Germline V lookup: CDR1 LNHNV, CDR2 YYDKDF (reference sequence). Trimming shortened V by 1 base and J by 12 bases, and 17 bases separated the two germline ends. The CDR3 coding sequence is TGTGCCACCAGCAGAGTACTAGCCCCAATCAATCAGTATTTT. It encodes CATSRVLAPINQYF.

J is TRBJ1-2 and V is TRBV6-2 or TRBV6-3; 11 bases fit TRBD1. Trimming cost V 5 bases and J 2 bases; bases outside gene matches: 10. The germline V gene encodes CDR1 MNHEY and CDR2 SVGEGT. The CDR3 sequence is 17 residues long. CDR3 loop: CASSRLAGTGGNYGYTF. CDR3 bases: TGTGCCAGCAGTCGCCTCGCCGGGACAGGGGGGAACTATGGCTACACCTTC.

V usage is TRBV3-1 (or the pseudogene TRBV3-2) and J usage is TRBJ1-6; D remains ambiguous. The CDR3 length is 12 residues. Looked up from germline, CDR1 is LGHDT and CDR2 is YNNKEL (reference sequence). V was cut by 8 bases and J by 5 bases, with 7 bases left in between. Here the CDR3 reads CASRRDNSPLHF. The CDR3 region has the DNA TGTGCCAGCCGACGGGATAATTCACCCCTCCACTTT.

The CDR3 is CASSLGAGGPQETQYF. The CDR3 DNA is TGCGCCAGCAGCTTGGGGGCAGGGGGGCCACAAGAGACCCAGTACTTC. This sequence joins TRBV5-1 and TRBJ2-5, with D possibly being TRBD1 (7 bases). The CDR3 is 16 residues long. Germline CDR1 and CDR2: SGHRS and YFSETQ. V was pared by 0 bases and J by 2 bases, with 14 bases between.

This clone was observed once. The chain combines TRBV6-6 with TRBJ1-6; 7 bases are shared with TRBD1. Germline V gene data show CDR1 as MNHNY and CDR2 as SVGAGI (reference sequence). V lost 5 bases and J lost 7; bases outside the gene matches: 14. CDR3 length equals 17 residues. The CDR3 spells CASSLWTGQSRNSPLHF. In nucleotides, the CDR3 is TGTGCCAGCAGTCTCTGGACAGGACAATCACGAAATTCACCCCTCCACTTT.

The genes are TRBV2 and TRBJ1-6; D is undetermined. Germline V gene sequence: CDR1 SNHLY, CDR2 FYNNEI. With 11 bases removed from V and 4 bases from J, the gap between germline ends came to 18 bases. The CDR3 has 15 amino acids. CDR3 in amino acids: CAYRTRDDYNSPLHF. CDR3 bases: TGTGCCTACCGAACAAGGGATGATTATAATTCACCCCTCCACTTT.

J is TRBJ1-1 and V is TRBV27, with 9 bases matching TRBD1. CDR1 is MNHEY and CDR2 is SMNVEV in the germline V gene (reference sequence). The V gene end was trimmed by 0 bases and the J gene end by 1 base; junction bases not matched to a gene: 6. The CDR3 totals 17 residues. The CDR3 DNA is TGTGCCAGCAGTTTATCGGGGACAGGGCGCGGGAACACTGAAGCTTTCTTT. This encodes CASSLSGTGRGNTEAFF.

This chain uses TRBV7-8 with TRBJ1-2; 8 bases line up with TRBD1. CDR1 and CDR2 (germline): SGHVS, FQNEAQ. The CDR3 totals 13 residues. Trimming at V came to 1 base and at J to 7 bases, leaving 2 bases not matched to a gene. DNA for the CDR3: TGTGCCAGCAGCTTAGACAGGGGGTTTGGCTACACCTTC. It is translated as CASSLDRGFGYTF. The full variable domain, its missing parts supplied by reference TRBV7-8 and TRBJ1-2, is GAGVSQSPRYKVAKRGQDVALRCDPISGHVSLFWYQQALGQGPEFLTYFQNEAQLDKSGLPSDRFFAERPEGSVSTLKIQRTQQEDSAVYLCASSLDRGFGYTFGSGTRLTVV.

V gene TRBV18 combines with J gene TRBJ2-2; 7 nucleotides line up with TRBD1. This CDR3 is built from 14 residues. After removal of 2 bases from V and 4 bases from J, the junction contained 1 base not matched to a gene. Germline V CDR1 and CDR2: KGHSH, LQKENI. For the CDR3, the DNA is TGTGCCAGCTCACCAGACAGGGCCACCGGGGAGCTGTTTTTT. It encodes CASSPDRATGELFF. The whole variable domain, filled in from reference TRBV18 and TRBJ2-2, reads NAGVMQNPRHLVRRRGQEARLRCSPMKGHSHVYWYRQLPEEGLKFMVYLQKENIIDESGMPKERFSAEFPKEGPSILRIQQVVRGDSAAYFCASSPDRATGELFFGEGSRLTVL.

This chain joins TRBV15 and TRBJ2-3; D might be TRBD1 (5 bases). Germline assignment: CDR1 LNHNV and CDR2 YYDKDF (reference sequence). Trimming stripped 0 bases from V and 1 base from J, with 17 bases between. The CDR3 is 18 residues long. The CDR3 spells CATSRDKRPLGGTDTQYF. CDR3 bases: TGTGCCACCAGCAGAGATAAACGTCCTTTAGGGGGCACAGATACGCAGTATTTT.

The rearrangement joins TRBV4-2 to TRBJ2-3; 11 bases line up with TRBD2. Germline V gene lookup returns CDR1 LGHNA and CDR2 YNFKEQ. J lost 4 bases, V lost 1 base, and 13 bases had no gene match. This CDR3 is 19 amino acids long. The CDR3 DNA is TGTGCCAGCAGCCAAGTTTCGTTTAGCGGGGGGGCCTTGGCAGATACGCAGTATTTT. It is translated as CASSQVSFSGGALADTQYF.

J is TRBJ2-5 and V is TRBV12-3 or TRBV12-4; 9 positions match TRBD1. The CDR3 covers 13 residues. The trim removed 4 bases at V and 4 bases at J, leaving 1 base unmatched. The CDR3 DNA reads TGTGCCAGCAGTTGGACAGGGGCAGAGACCCAGTACTTC. It is translated as CASSWTGAETQYF.

The chain couples TRBV27 to TRBJ1-2, with D hard to call. V was pared by 3 bases and J by 4 bases, with 12 bases between. The germline V gene encodes CDR1 MNHEY and CDR2 SMNVEV (reference sequence). This CDR3 comprises 14 residues. For the CDR3, the DNA is TGTGCCAGCAGTTTTCGGACGGCCGGCTATGGCTACACCTTC. Protein product: CASSFRTAGYGYTF.

This clone was observed a handful of times. The chain is built from TRBV6-5 and TRBJ2-2, with TRBD1 matching 9 bases. CDR3 size: 16 residues. Germline trimming cut 4 bases from V and 6 bases from J; bases unmatched to any gene: 9. CDR1 and CDR2 from the germline V gene are MNHEY and SVGAGI. The CDR3 here is CASSSGTGSLAGELFF. CDR3 DNA: TGTGCCAGCAGTTCAGGGACAGGGAGCTTAGCCGGGGAGCTGTTTTTT.

The chain uses TRBV9 and TRBJ2-7; 11 bases line up with TRBD1. Germline assignment: CDR1 SGDLS and CDR2 YYNGEE. Trimming took 4 bases from V and 7 from J; bases not matched to a gene: 7. The CDR3 sequence is 14 residues long. The CDR3 DNA sequence: TGTGCCAGCAGCCCCGGGACAGGGGGAGGAGAGCAGTACTTC. The encoded protein is CASSPGTGGGEQYF.

CDR3 region: CASSEGQLNEKLFF. The CDR3 DNA reads TGTGCCAGCAGTGAGGGACAGCTGAATGAAAAACTGTTTTTT. The chain links TRBV6-2 or TRBV6-3 to TRBJ1-4, with 7 positions matching TRBD1. Germline CDR1 reads MNHEY; CDR2 reads SVGEGT. There are 14 residues in the CDR3. J was trimmed by 5 bases and V by 5 bases; bases with no gene match: 5.